Here is one TCR beta chain with its context. The record originates from a study of identical twins. Trimming removed 5 bases from V and 0 bases from J; junction bases left unmatched: 6. CDR1 KGHDR and CDR2 SFDVKD come from the germline V gene. The CDR3 spans 17 residues. Each CDR3 protein gets one entry after TCRdb re-called the 5' RACE reads with MiXCR. The sample includes fewer than 800,000 distinct CDR3 sequences, just over 7% of them seen just once. The sample was also reused in another study, on yellow fever vaccine responses in identical twins.

The rearrangement joins TRBV24-1 to TRBJ2-2; 9 bases line up with TRBD1. The clonotype originates from a young woman in good health. The source material was PBMCs. In DNA, the CDR3 is TGTGCCACCAGTGGAGTAAGGACAGGGGCGAACACCGGGGAGCTGTTTTTT. Encoded protein: CATSGVRTGANTGELFF.